This TCR beta chain was sequenced for a study of shared clonotypes between healthy human individuals. Study context: A couple of women and three men aged 18 to 49 made up the donors.

CDR1 and CDR2 from the germline V gene are SNHLY and FYNNEI. V was pared by 3 bases and J by 4 bases, with 8 bases of the junction left unmatched. The CDR3 is 15 residues long. Study results and caveats: Large depth notwithstanding, sorted-subset sequencing proved incomplete by rarefaction.

The sample holds a few counts of this clone. Its target is not known. Data came from immunoSEQ multiplex PCR; TCRdb stores just in-frame clones and leaves some out. The table shows over 300,000 clones, with 87% occurring only once. Combining CD45RO+ cells with CCR7-negative CD45RA+ TemRA cells gave CD8 memory. Sequencing was carried out using memory CD8+ T cells sorted from blood. This sample's subset: CD45RO+ cells pooled with CCR7-negative TemRA cells. This clonotype originated in a man younger than 35 in good health. The chain is built from TRBV2 and TRBJ2-5, with TRBD2 matching over 7 bases. CDR3 in amino acids: CASSEVGLGRETQYF. The CDR3 DNA follows: TGTGCCAGCAGTGAGGTTGGACTAGGCCGAGAGACCCAGTACTTC.